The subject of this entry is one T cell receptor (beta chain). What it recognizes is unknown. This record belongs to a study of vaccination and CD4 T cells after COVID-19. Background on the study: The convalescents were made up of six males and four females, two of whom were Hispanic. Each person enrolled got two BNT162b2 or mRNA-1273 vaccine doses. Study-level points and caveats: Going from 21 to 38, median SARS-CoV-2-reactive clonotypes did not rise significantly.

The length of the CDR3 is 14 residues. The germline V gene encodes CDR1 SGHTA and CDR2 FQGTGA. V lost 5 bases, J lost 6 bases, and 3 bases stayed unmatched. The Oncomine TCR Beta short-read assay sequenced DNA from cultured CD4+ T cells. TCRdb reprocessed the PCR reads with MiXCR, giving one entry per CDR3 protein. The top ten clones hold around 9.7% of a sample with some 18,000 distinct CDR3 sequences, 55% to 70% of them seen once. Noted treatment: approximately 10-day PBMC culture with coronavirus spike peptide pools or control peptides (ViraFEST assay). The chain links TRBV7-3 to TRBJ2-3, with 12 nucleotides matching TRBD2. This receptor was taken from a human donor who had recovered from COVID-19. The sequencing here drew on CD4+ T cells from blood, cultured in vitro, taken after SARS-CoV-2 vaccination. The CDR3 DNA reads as TGTGCCAGCAGCCTAGCGGGGGGGGGTGATACGCAGTATTTT. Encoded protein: CASSLAGGGDTQYF.